One T cell receptor (beta chain) is described in this entry. What it binds is not known. V dropped 0 bases and J dropped 6; count of bases not matched to a gene: 8. The CDR3 is made up of 15 amino acids. Amplification of TCR beta CDR3 regions was performed using RNA transcripts as template. A set of HTBI primers served as the primers for a first-round RT-PCR of the TCR CDR3. TCRdb processed the multiplex PCR reads anew with MiXCR; each CDR3 protein has one entry. The sample includes 560,000 or so distinct CDR3 sequences, 46% of them seen just once. The data were taken from a study of T cells in Graves' hyperthyroidism and ophthalmopathy. Study-level findings and limits: The blood repertoire included most of the expanded thyroid clonotypes above 0.001. Researchers report that a 13 V-J model separated ophthalmopathy from stable hyperthyroidism.

The chain combines TRBV6-7 with TRBJ2-7, with 7 bases matching TRBD2. TRBV6-7 is reported as an ORF; its role is uncertain. Source material: peripheral blood or thyroid tissue (not recorded which). The TCR was taken from a woman aged 18-35 years with Graves' hyperthyroidism. CDR3 residues: CASSYSQRDDCEQYF. The DNA of the CDR3 is TGTGCCAGCAGTTACTCGCAGCGGGACGACTGCGAGCAGTACTTC.